A selection of T cell receptor beta chains follows, all from one sample in a study of response to subunit inactivated influenza vaccine. MiXCR, run by TCRdb on the RT-PCR reads, gives a single entry per CDR3 protein. Of 530,000 or so distinct CDR3 sequences listed, 12% are singletons. The sequenced sample was PBMCs from blood, obtained on the day of vaccination. These receptors all come from a middle-aged man who received an inactivated influenza vaccine. CDR3s include the opening cysteine and the closing phenylalanine or tryptophan. Each record gives: V gene, clone size, J gene, D gene, CDR3 length, CDR3 protein, CDR3 DNA. The D gene is left open where the match is weak. Expanded clones get a size class; other rows say once, few or many, or leave the size out.

v_gene: TRBV4-2
abundance: -
j_gene: TRBJ2-5
d_gene: -
len: 13
CDR3aa: CASSQDQRETQYF
CDR3nt: TGTGCCAGCAGCCAAGATCAACGGGAGACCCAGTACTTC

v_gene: TRBV20-1
abundance: few
j_gene: TRBJ2-1
d_gene: TRBD2
len: 14
CDR3aa: CSAKAGGPAVEQFF
CDR3nt: TGCAGTGCTAAAGCGGGAGGGCCTGCTGTTGAGCAGTTCTTC

v_gene: TRBV7-2
abundance: -
j_gene: TRBJ2-7
d_gene: -
len: 13
CDR3aa: CASSPADFLGQYF
CDR3nt: TGTGCCAGCAGCCCAGCGGACTTCCTTGGGCAGTACTTC

v_gene: TRBV12-3/TRBV12-4
abundance: -
j_gene: TRBJ2-5
d_gene: -
len: 12
CDR3aa: CASSAGAETQYF
CDR3nt: TGTGCCAGCAGTGCCGGGGCAGAGACCCAGTACTTC

v_gene: TRBV20-1
abundance: -
j_gene: TRBJ2-7
d_gene: TRBD1
len: 15
CDR3aa: CSDRPPRRGQGEQYF
CDR3nt: TGCAGTGATAGACCTCCGAGGAGGGGACAGGGTGAGCAGTACTTC

v_gene: TRBV30
abundance: -
j_gene: TRBJ1-2
d_gene: TRBD1
len: 10
CDR3aa: CGQGDYGYTF
CDR3nt: TGTGGACAGGGGGACTATGGCTACACCTTC

v_gene: TRBV7-9
abundance: few
j_gene: TRBJ2-1
d_gene: -
len: 14
CDR3aa: CASSLAGEWDEQFF
CDR3nt: TGTGCCAGCAGCTTAGCGGGAGAATGGGATGAGCAGTTCTTC

v_gene: TRBV5-1
abundance: -
j_gene: TRBJ2-5
d_gene: TRBD1
len: 15
CDR3aa: CASSLAGQGPETQYF
CDR3nt: TGCGCCAGCAGCTTGGCGGGACAGGGACCAGAGACCCAGTACTTC

v_gene: TRBV6-2/TRBV6-3
abundance: -
j_gene: TRBJ1-5
d_gene: TRBD1
len: 15
CDR3aa: CASRRTGRSNQPQHF
CDR3nt: TGTGCCAGCAGACGGACAGGGAGAAGCAATCAGCCCCAGCATTTT

v_gene: TRBV4-3
abundance: -
j_gene: TRBJ2-2
d_gene: -
len: 16
CDR3aa: CASSLGSPEGTGELFF
CDR3nt: TGCGCCAGCAGCCTGGGGAGCCCCGAGGGAACCGGGGAGCTGTTTTTT

v_gene: TRBV20-1
abundance: -
j_gene: TRBJ1-5
d_gene: -
len: 13
CDR3aa: CSASRDSNQPQHF
CDR3nt: TGCAGTGCTAGCCGCGATAGCAATCAGCCCCAGCATTTT

v_gene: TRBV6-6
abundance: few
j_gene: TRBJ2-1
d_gene: -
len: 13
CDR3aa: CASSYPAGVKQFF
CDR3nt: TGTGCCAGCAGTTACCCGGCCGGGGTTAAGCAGTTCTTC

v_gene: TRBV7-9
abundance: many
j_gene: TRBJ1-5
d_gene: TRBD1
len: 16
CDR3aa: CASSSETGNSNQPQHF
CDR3nt: TGTGCCAGCAGCTCAGAGACAGGGAATAGCAATCAGCCCCAGCATTTT

v_gene: TRBV2
abundance: many
j_gene: TRBJ2-7
d_gene: -
len: 15
CDR3aa: CASSEARGLSYEQYF
CDR3nt: TGTGCCAGCAGTGAAGCGAGGGGCCTATCCTACGAGCAGTACTTC

v_gene: TRBV10-3
abundance: few
j_gene: TRBJ2-7
d_gene: TRBD1
len: 16
CDR3aa: CAISREQGATSYEQYF
CDR3nt: TGTGCCATCAGTAGGGAACAGGGGGCCACTAGCTACGAGCAGTACTTC

v_gene: TRBV7-2
abundance: -
j_gene: TRBJ2-7
d_gene: -
len: 14
CDR3aa: CASSLGQRLAEQYF
CDR3nt: TGTGCCAGCAGCTTAGGACAGCGTTTGGCGGAGCAGTACTTC

v_gene: TRBV12-3/TRBV12-4
abundance: many
j_gene: TRBJ2-7
d_gene: -
len: 14
CDR3aa: CASSLAAGSYEQYF
CDR3nt: TGTGCCAGCAGTTTAGCGGCGGGCTCCTACGAGCAGTACTTC

v_gene: TRBV24-1
abundance: many
j_gene: TRBJ2-3
d_gene: TRBD2
len: 14
CDR3aa: CATSDLQLANTQYF
CDR3nt: TGTGCCACCAGTGATTTGCAACTAGCGAATACGCAGTATTTT

v_gene: TRBV29-1
abundance: -
j_gene: TRBJ2-1
d_gene: TRBD1
len: 11
CDR3aa: CSAPGQNEQFF
CDR3nt: TGCAGCGCCCCGGGACAGAATGAGCAGTTCTTC

v_gene: TRBV6-2/TRBV6-3
abundance: -
j_gene: TRBJ2-3
d_gene: -
len: 14
CDR3aa: CASSYSSITDTQYF
CDR3nt: TGTGCCAGCAGTTACTCGTCCATCACAGATACGCAGTATTTT

v_gene: TRBV7-2
abundance: few
j_gene: TRBJ2-2
d_gene: TRBD1
len: 14
CDR3aa: CASSAYRGTGELFF
CDR3nt: TGTGCCAGCAGCGCTTACAGGGGGACCGGGGAGCTGTTTTTT

v_gene: TRBV4-3
abundance: -
j_gene: TRBJ2-3
d_gene: -
len: 17
CDR3aa: CASSQRTGRGSTDTQYF
CDR3nt: TGCGCCAGCAGCCAACGGACAGGGAGGGGTAGCACAGATACGCAGTATTTT

v_gene: TRBV28
abundance: -
j_gene: TRBJ2-1
d_gene: -
len: 11
CDR3aa: CAIRGSYEQFF
CDR3nt: TGTGCCATCCGGGGCTCTTATGAGCAGTTCTTC

v_gene: TRBV20-1
abundance: -
j_gene: TRBJ2-1
d_gene: -
len: 15
CDR3aa: CSAREGSSSYNEQFF
CDR3nt: TGCAGTGCTAGAGAGGGATCCAGCTCCTACAATGAGCAGTTCTTC

v_gene: TRBV7-9
abundance: -
j_gene: TRBJ1-4
d_gene: -
len: 14
CDR3aa: CASTHVKMGEKLFF
CDR3nt: TGTGCCAGCACCCATGTGAAGATGGGGGAAAAACTGTTTTTT

v_gene: TRBV7-8
abundance: many
j_gene: TRBJ1-2
d_gene: TRBD1
len: 15
CDR3aa: CASSLVPSGGDGYTF
CDR3nt: TGTGCCAGCAGCTTAGTTCCCTCAGGGGGCGATGGCTACACCTTC

v_gene: TRBV10-3
abundance: few
j_gene: TRBJ2-3
d_gene: -
len: 14
CDR3aa: CAISDGRRGGTQYF
CDR3nt: TGTGCCATCAGTGATGGCCGGCGGGGAGGTACGCAGTATTTT

v_gene: TRBV27
abundance: -
j_gene: TRBJ2-7
d_gene: TRBD1
len: 15
CDR3aa: CASSLQGMQNYEQYF
CDR3nt: TGTGCCAGCAGCCTACAGGGGATGCAAAACTACGAGCAGTACTTC